This T cell receptor (beta chain) was sequenced for a study of blood T cell repertoires in COVID-19. V lost 9 bases and J lost 9; bases outside the gene matches: 8. The CDR3 is 13 amino acids. CDR1 and CDR2 (germline): LNHDA, SQIVND (reference sequence). Clones were read by immunoSEQ multiplex PCR, and TCRdb kept only the in-frame ones, dropping some. The sample yields 100,000 to 150,000 clones, about 85% seen once. Sequences were obtained from peripheral blood. This receptor was obtained from a woman of 80 years or more with acute or convalescent COVID-19. The chain couples TRBV19 to TRBJ1-6; TRBD1 agrees at 7 bases. CDR3 DNA sequence: TGTGCCAGCTCTCAGGGGGTAGGTTCACCCCTCCACTTT. Translated, it gives CASSQGVGSPLHF.